This passage covers 22 T cell receptor beta chains from one sample sequenced in a study of blood T cell repertoires in COVID-19. Profiled with immunoSEQ multiplex PCR; TCRdb holds only in-frame clones, not every one. Of 150,000 to 160,000 clones in the sample, about 89% were seen once. The sample was peripheral blood. Receptors were obtained from a man aged 45-60 years with acute or convalescent COVID-19.

The chain uses TRBV7-2 and TRBJ1-4; maybe TRBD1 (5 bases). Trimming removed 8 bases from V and 8 bases from J, with 15 bases in between. From germline, CDR1 is SGHTA and CDR2 FQGNSA. This CDR3 has 13 amino acids. The CDR3 sequence is CASSGGGGEKLFF. The DNA of the CDR3 is TGTGCCAGCTCTGGGGGAGGAGGGGAAAAACTGTTTTTT.

The J gene is TRBJ2-7, the V gene TRBV7-2, with 7 bases identical to TRBD1. This CDR3 has 15 residues. CDR1 and CDR2 (germline): SGHTA, FQGNSA. Trimming took 6 bases from V and 3 from J; bases not matched to a gene: 11. CDR3 DNA sequence: TGTGCCAGCAGGCCACAGCCGGGACAGAGCTACGAGCAGTACTTC. It codes for CASRPQPGQSYEQYF.

The chain uses TRBV28 and TRBJ2-7, with 8 bases lining up with TRBD1. The V gene end was trimmed by 5 bases and the J gene end by 2 bases; junction bases not matched to a gene: 5. CDR1 and CDR2 from the germline V gene are MDHEN and SYDVKM. This CDR3 contains 14 residues. The CDR3 loop is CASSITGGPYEQYV. CDR3 coding DNA: TGTGCCAGCAGTATAACAGGGGGGCCCTACGAGCAGTACGTC.

V gene TRBV28 combines with J gene TRBJ2-1; TRBD1 matches 12 bases. Germline V CDR1 and CDR2: MDHEN, SYDVKM. The CDR3 covers 14 residues. Trimming at V came to 5 bases and at J to 10 bases, leaving 6 bases not matched to a gene. CDR3 in amino acids: CASSPGQGASEQFF. In nucleotides, the CDR3 is TGTGCCAGCAGTCCGGGACAGGGGGCATCGGAGCAGTTCTTC.

The J gene is TRBJ2-1, the V gene TRBV6-4; 11 bases agree with TRBD2. V gave up 5 bases and J gave up 0 bases; unmatched junction bases: 9. The CDR3 has 18 residues. CDR1 is MRHNA and CDR2 is SNTAGT in the germline V gene. The DNA of the CDR3 is TGTGCCAGCAGTAGGCTAGCGGGAGGCCCCGGCTCCTACAATGAGCAGTTCTTC. Amino acid sequence: CASSRLAGGPGSYNEQFF.

The gene calls are TRBV18 and TRBJ1-1, with 8 nucleotides matching TRBD1. J lost 8 bases, V lost 3 bases, and 5 bases had no gene match. The CDR3 covers 13 residues. Germline CDR1 is KGHSH and CDR2 is LQKENI. The CDR3 protein is CASSPDRTGEAFF. The CDR3 coding sequence is TGTGCCAGCTCACCTGACCGGACAGGGGAAGCTTTCTTT.

This sequence joins TRBV12-2 and TRBJ2-1; the table's D call TRBD2 went unverified against the DNA. TRBV12-2 is deemed a pseudogene. This CDR3 is 15 amino acids long. The CDR3 protein is CASRLGGKGTSRQFF. CDR3 sequence (DNA): TGTGCAAGTCGCTTGGGAGGGAAGGGAACAAGTCGGCAGTTCTTC.

V and J are TRBV3-1 (or the pseudogene TRBV3-2) and TRBJ2-3, with D perhaps matching TRBD2 (6 bases). Per germline, CDR1 LGHDT and CDR2 YNNKEL (reference sequence). The CDR3 is 13 residues long. Trimming pared 3 bases from V and 5 bases from J, leaving 9 bases between. The chain's CDR3 is CASSQGGGDTQYF. CDR3 DNA sequence: TGTGCCAGCAGCCAGGGGGGAGGAGATACGCAGTATTTT.

V and J are TRBV28 and TRBJ1-4, with unresolved D. The germline gives CDR1 MDHEN, CDR2 SYDVKM. The CDR3 covers 14 residues. V was shortened by 7 bases and J by 5 bases, with 14 bases between the two germline ends. The CDR3, as DNA: TGTGCCAGCAATATACTGGGCGGGAATGAAAAACTGTTTTTT. Residues: CASNILGGNEKLFF.

The chain employs TRBV27 and TRBJ2-1, with 15 bases that match TRBD2. Germline CDR1 and CDR2: MNHEY and SMNVEV (reference sequence). J lost 10 bases, V lost 7 bases, and 14 bases had no gene match. CDR3 length: 17 amino acids. The CDR3 DNA reads as TGTGCCAGCAAGGGGACTAGCGGGGGGTTTACCCCTGGGGAGCAGTTCTTC. As protein: CASKGTSGGFTPGEQFF.

This chain connects TRBV7-3 to TRBJ1-6, with TRBD1 matching over 8 bases. Germline assignment: CDR1 SGHTA and CDR2 FQGTGA. The CDR3 runs to 17 residues. V was clipped by 0 bases and J by 1 base; unmatched bases: 2. CDR3 loop: CASSLTDRASYNSPLHF. CDR3 coding DNA: TGTGCCAGCAGCTTAACGGACAGGGCGTCCTATAATTCACCCCTCCACTTT.

This chain uses TRBV30 with TRBJ2-5, with D perhaps TRBD2 (6 bases). From germline, CDR1 is GTSNPN and CDR2 SVGIG (reference sequence). This CDR3 region has 12 residues. Deletions cut 4 bases from V and 9 bases from J, with 15 bases between. The CDR3 sequence is CAWMPQEGSQYF. In nucleotides, the CDR3 is TGTGCCTGGATGCCCCAGGAGGGGTCCCAGTACTTC.

This chain links TRBV18 with TRBJ2-3; TRBD1 matches 9 bases. This CDR3 comprises 14 residues. Unmatched junction bases numbered 2, after V lost 5 bases and J lost 2 bases. Germline V gives CDR1 KGHSH, CDR2 LQKENI. The CDR3 is CASSEQGATDTQYF. The CDR3 coding sequence is TGTGCCAGCTCAGAACAGGGGGCCACAGATACGCAGTATTTT.

V is TRBV30 and J is TRBJ2-5, with 7 positions matching TRBD2. Unmatched junction bases numbered 11, after V lost 5 bases and J lost 5 bases. CDR1 GTSNPN and CDR2 SVGIG come from the germline V gene (reference sequence). The CDR3 extends over 14 amino acids. The CDR3 region is CAWSKRGSRETQYF. Here the CDR3 DNA reads TGTGCCTGGTCCAAGCGGGGCAGCCGGGAGACCCAGTACTTC.

This clone appeared a single time. The V and J genes are TRBV5-1 and TRBJ2-5, with TRBD2 as a possible D gene (6 bases). Trimming shortened V by 4 bases and J by 0 bases, and 10 bases separated the two germline ends. The germline V gene encodes CDR1 SGHRS and CDR2 YFSETQ. The CDR3 is 14 residues long. The CDR3: CASSLGGDQETQYF. The CDR3 DNA sequence: TGCGCCAGCAGCCTAGGAGGGGACCAAGAGACCCAGTACTTC.

About this clone: Its ends do not fully match the called genes, so a read error is possible. The V call is TRBV2, the J call TRBJ2-2; 8 bases align to TRBD1. The CDR3 is 17 residues long. Germline CDR1 and CDR2: SNHLY and FYNNEI. CDR3 nucleotide sequence: TGTGCCAGCAGTGAAGCGCAGGGGGCGCTGCACACCAGGGAGCTGTTTTTT. Protein product: CASSEAQGALHTRELFF.

DNA of the CDR3: TGTGCCAGCAGTGAATCTGACAGGGCAGCTTTCTTT. Translating gives CASSESDRAAFF. The genes are TRBV2 and TRBJ1-1; the match to TRBD1 covers 7 bases. The CDR3 runs 12 residues. V was clipped by 2 bases and J by 10 bases; unmatched bases: 4. Germline CDR1 SNHLY, CDR2 FYNNEI.

The J gene is TRBJ2-7, the V gene TRBV11-2; D perhaps matches TRBD2 (6 bases). V shed 1 base and J shed 3 bases, with 16 bases lying between them. The CDR3 loop spans 16 amino acids. Germline V lookup: CDR1 SGHAT, CDR2 FQNNGV. The CDR3 sequence is CASSLGVSSGGYEQYF. The DNA for the CDR3 is TGTGCCAGCAGCTTAGGGGTGAGTAGCGGAGGCTACGAGCAGTACTTC.

CDR3 amino acids: CAWSVVRGHNSPLHF. The CDR3 DNA reads TGTGCCTGGAGTGTGGTAAGGGGGCATAATTCACCCCTCCACTTT. This rearrangement joins TRBV30 to TRBJ1-6; 7 bases align to TRBD1. Trimming took 0 bases from V and 5 from J; bases not matched to a gene: 4. The CDR3 is 15 residues long. Germline V CDR1 and CDR2: GTSNPN, SVGIG (reference sequence).

This sequence joins TRBV5-1 and TRBJ1-4, with D unclear. Germline assignment: CDR1 SGHRS and CDR2 YFSETQ. V was cut by 2 bases and J by 4 bases, with 12 bases left in between. The CDR3 is made up of 15 amino acids. CDR3 sequence reads: CASSLGRSSNEKLFF. The CDR3 region has the DNA TGCGCCAGCAGCTTAGGGAGATCGAGTAATGAAAAACTGTTTTTT. The variable domain in full, with the rest retrieved from reference TRBV5-1 and TRBJ1-4, is KAGVTQTPRYLIKTRGQQVTLSCSPISGHRSVSWYQQTPGQGLQFLFEYFSETQRNKGNFPGRFSGRQFSNSRSEMNVSTLELGDSALYLCASSLGRSSNEKLFFGSGTQLSVL.

Of note for this clone: This sample also contains other DNA sequences that code for the same CDR3. The chain has TRBV5-8 and TRBJ2-3; 9 bases are a match to TRBD2. The germline V gene has CDR1 SGHTS and CDR2 YDEGEE. The J segment lost 4 bases and the V segment lost 2 bases, leaving 5 bases of the junction unmatched. This CDR3 comprises 15 residues. This CDR3 reads CASSFLAGEADTQYF. The CDR3 bases are TGTGCCAGCAGCTTTTTAGCGGGAGAGGCAGATACGCAGTATTTT. Looking up the rest from reference TRBV5-8 and TRBJ2-3 gives the full variable domain: EAGVTQSPTHLIKTRGQQATLRCSPISGHTSVYWYQQALGLGLQFLLWYDEGEERNRGNFPPRFSGRQFPNYSSELNVNALELEDSALYLCASSFLAGEADTQYFGPGTRLTVL.

The chain uses TRBV19 and TRBJ1-5, with TRBD1 identical over 7 bases. The CDR3 has 12 amino acids. V trimming: 7 bases; J trimming: 8 bases; junction bases outside the gene matches: 5. Germline lookup yields CDR1 LNHDA and CDR2 SQIVND (reference sequence). CDR3 nucleotide sequence: TGTGCCAGTACCCAGACAGGGAAGCCCCAGCATTTT. The encoded protein is CASTQTGKPQHF. The entire variable domain, with the rest obtained from reference TRBV19 and TRBJ1-5, is as follows: DGGITQSPKYLFRKEGQNVTLSCEQNLNHDAMYWYRQDPGQGLRLIYYSQIVNDFQKGDIAEGYSVSREKKESFPLTVTSAQKNPTAFYLCASTQTGKPQHFGDGTRLSIL.